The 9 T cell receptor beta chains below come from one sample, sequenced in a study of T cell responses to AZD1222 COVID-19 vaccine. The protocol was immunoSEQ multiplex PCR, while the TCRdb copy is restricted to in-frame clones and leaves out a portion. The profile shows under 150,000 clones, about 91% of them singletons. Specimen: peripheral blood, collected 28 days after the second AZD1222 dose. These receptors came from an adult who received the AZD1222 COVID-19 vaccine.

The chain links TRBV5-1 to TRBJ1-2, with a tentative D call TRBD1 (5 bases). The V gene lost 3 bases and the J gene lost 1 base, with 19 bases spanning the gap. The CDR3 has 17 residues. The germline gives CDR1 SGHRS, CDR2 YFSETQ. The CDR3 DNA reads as TGCGCCAGCAGCTATGGGACCTCCTTAAATGATAACTATGGCTACACCTTC. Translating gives CASSYGTSLNDNYGYTF.

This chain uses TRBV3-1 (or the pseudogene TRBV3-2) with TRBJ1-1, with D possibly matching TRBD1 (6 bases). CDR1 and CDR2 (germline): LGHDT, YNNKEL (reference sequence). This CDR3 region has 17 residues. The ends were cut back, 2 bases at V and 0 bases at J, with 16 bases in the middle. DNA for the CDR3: TGTGCCAGCAGCCAATCTTTCCCGGGACACTTGAACACTGAAGCTTTCTTT. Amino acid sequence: CASSQSFPGHLNTEAFF.

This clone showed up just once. CDR3 sequence reads: CASSLLLNTGELFF. In DNA form, the CDR3 reads TGTGCCAGCAGCTTATTACTGAACACCGGGGAGCTGTTTTTT. This chain uses TRBV7-2 with TRBJ2-2, with D unresolved. V was cut by 2 bases and J by 1 base, with 5 bases left in between. The CDR3 totals 14 residues. Germline V gene sequence: CDR1 SGHTA, CDR2 FQGNSA. The full variable domain, with the rest looked up from reference TRBV7-2 and TRBJ2-2, is GAGVSQSPSNKVTEKGKDVELRCDPISGHTALYWYRQSLGQGLEFLIYFQGNSAPDKSGLPSDRFSAERTGGSVSTLTIQRTQQEDSAVYLCASSLLLNTGELFFGEGSRLTVL.

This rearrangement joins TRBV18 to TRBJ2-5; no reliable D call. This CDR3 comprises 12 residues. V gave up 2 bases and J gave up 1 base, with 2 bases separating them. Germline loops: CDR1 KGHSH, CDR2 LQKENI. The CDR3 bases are TGTGCCAGCTCACCAGTCCAAGAGACCCAGTACTTC. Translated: CASSPVQETQYF.

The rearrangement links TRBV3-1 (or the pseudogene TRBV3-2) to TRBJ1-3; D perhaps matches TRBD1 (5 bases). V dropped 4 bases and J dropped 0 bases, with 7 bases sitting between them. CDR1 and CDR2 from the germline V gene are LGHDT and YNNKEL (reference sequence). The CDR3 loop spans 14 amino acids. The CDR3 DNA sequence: TGTGCCAGCAGCCCAGGGTACTCTGGAAACACCATATATTTT. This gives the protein CASSPGYSGNTIYF.

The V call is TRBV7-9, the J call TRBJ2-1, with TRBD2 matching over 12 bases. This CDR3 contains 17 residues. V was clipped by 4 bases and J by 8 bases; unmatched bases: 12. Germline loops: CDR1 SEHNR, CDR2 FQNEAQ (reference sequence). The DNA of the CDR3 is TGTGCCAGCAGCTCGACCGGGACTAGCGGGCGCCAGGATGAGCAGTTCTTC. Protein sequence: CASSSTGTSGRQDEQFF.

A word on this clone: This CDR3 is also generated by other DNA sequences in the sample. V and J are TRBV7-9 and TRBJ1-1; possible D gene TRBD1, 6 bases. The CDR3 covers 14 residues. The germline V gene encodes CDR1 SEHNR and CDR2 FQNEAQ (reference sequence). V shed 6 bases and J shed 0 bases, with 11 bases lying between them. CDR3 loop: CASSTTGLNTEAFF. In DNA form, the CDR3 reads TGTGCCAGCAGTACAACAGGGCTGAACACTGAAGCTTTCTTT.

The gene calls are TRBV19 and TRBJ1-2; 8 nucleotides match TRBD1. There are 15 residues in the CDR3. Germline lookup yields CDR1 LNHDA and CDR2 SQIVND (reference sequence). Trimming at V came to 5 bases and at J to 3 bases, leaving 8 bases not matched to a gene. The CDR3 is CASSLAGGLDYGYTF. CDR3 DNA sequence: TGTGCCAGTAGTTTAGCAGGGGGCTTGGACTATGGCTACACCTTC.

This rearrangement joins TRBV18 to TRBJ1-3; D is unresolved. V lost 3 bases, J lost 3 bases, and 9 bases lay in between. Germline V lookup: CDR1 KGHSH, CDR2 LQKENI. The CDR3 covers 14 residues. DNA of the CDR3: TGTGCCAGCTCACCTGGTTCCCTTGGAAACACCATATATTTT. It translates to CASSPGSLGNTIYF. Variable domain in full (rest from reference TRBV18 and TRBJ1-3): NAGVMQNPRHLVRRRGQEARLRCSPMKGHSHVYWYRQLPEEGLKFMVYLQKENIIDESGMPKERFSAEFPKEGPSILRIQQVVRGDSAAYFCASSPGSLGNTIYFGEGSWLTVV.